Only a few counts were recorded for the clone carrying this T cell receptor beta chain. Looked up from germline, CDR1 is SQVTM and CDR2 is ANQGSEA. The CDR3 is 12 amino acids. V lost 4 bases and J lost 4, with 11 bases in between. This specimen comes from a study of blood T cell repertoires in COVID-19. Background on the study: In each case, the material was cDNA or gDNA derived from T cells, B-cell-depleted T cells, or PBMCs.

The authors' processing: Cell counts per sample came from amplifying reference gene primers. Using immunoSEQ multiplex PCR, the repertoire was profiled, and TCRdb retains in-frame clones only, with some absent. The V and J calls and the clone size are those of that table, but D and trimming were determined from the DNA. This repertoire shows about 290,000 clones, just under 85% found once; its top ten account for about 4%. The TCR comes from a woman in her fifties or sixties with active or convalescent COVID-19. The rearrangement joins TRBV29-1 to TRBJ2-7; D is unresolved. The sequencing sample was made of peripheral blood. This chain's CDR3 is CSVGDSQYEQYF. The DNA of the CDR3 is TGCAGCGTTGGAGACTCACAATACGAGCAGTACTTC.